The 32 T cell receptor beta chains below all came from one sample that was sequenced in a study of blood T cell repertoires in COVID-19. Clones were sequenced by immunoSEQ multiplex PCR, and TCRdb holds only the in-frame ones, with some missing. The sample has some 120,000 clones, around nine tenths seen once. Sequencing was performed on peripheral blood. The receptors derive from a woman in her 50s with acute or convalescent COVID-19.

The chain joins TRBV14 to TRBJ2-7; 9 bases agree with TRBD1. After removal of 4 bases from V and 5 bases from J, the junction contained 3 bases not matched to a gene. The CDR3 consists of 13 residues. Germline V CDR1 and CDR2: SGHDN, FVKESK. The CDR3 coding sequence is TGTGCCAGCAGCCCGGGGACAGGGAACGAGCAGTACTTC. This codes for CASSPGTGNEQYF. The variable domain in full, completed from reference TRBV14 and TRBJ2-7, reads EAGVTQFPSHSVIEKGQTVTLRCDPISGHDNLYWYRRVMGKEIKFLLHFVKESKQDESGMPNNRFLAERTGGTYSTLKVQPAELEDSGVYFCASSPGTGNEQYFGPGTRLTVT.

The chain carries TRBV30 and TRBJ2-5, with D possibly matching TRBD2 (5 bases). Trimming left V 4 bases short and J 5 bases short, with 14 bases between. The germline V gene has CDR1 GTSNPN and CDR2 SVGIG (reference sequence). This CDR3 is built from 13 residues. CDR3 nucleotides: TGTGCCTGGAATGGCAGGCGCGGGGAGACCCAGTACTTC. Its protein product is CAWNGRRGETQYF.

In its sample, this clone was seen a few times. The chain uses TRBV6-2 or TRBV6-3 and TRBJ2-4; TRBD1 might be the D (6 bases). The germline V gene encodes CDR1 MNHEY and CDR2 SVGEGT. The CDR3 contains 15 residues. The V end lost 4 bases, the J end lost 3 bases, and 13 bases lay between the germline ends. The CDR3 sequence is CASSSRGSGKNIQYF. The CDR3 bases are TGTGCCAGCAGTTCCAGGGGATCTGGCAAAAACATTCAGTACTTC.

J is TRBJ2-3 and V is TRBV5-4, with 13 bases aligning to TRBD2. V was clipped by 0 bases and J by 2 bases; unmatched bases: 6. The CDR3 sequence is 18 residues long. Germline CDR1 and CDR2: SGHNT and YYREEE (reference sequence). The CDR3 DNA reads as TGTGCCAGCAGCTTGGTTCGACTAGCGGGGGGAAACACAGATACGCAGTATTTT. Its translation is CASSLVRLAGGNTDTQYF.

This rearrangement joins TRBV11-2 to TRBJ2-7, with D tentatively TRBD2 (7 bases). The CDR3 has 14 amino acids. Germline CDR1 and CDR2: SGHAT and FQNNGV. V was shortened by 5 bases and J by 4 bases, with 15 bases between the two germline ends. CDR3 bases: TGTGCCAGCAGCCCGAGAAGGGGGGGATACGAGCAGTACTTC. This translates into CASSPRRGGYEQYF. The variable domain in full, with the rest retrieved from reference TRBV11-2 and TRBJ2-7, is EAGVAQSPRYKIIEKRQSVAFWCNPISGHATLYWYQQILGQGPKLLIQFQNNGVVDDSQLPKDRFSAERLKGVDSTLKIQPAKLEDSAVYLCASSPRRGGYEQYFGPGTRLTVT.

CDR3 amino acids: CASSYGGDFGGNTIYF. The CDR3 DNA sequence: TGTGCCAGCAGTTACGGAGGGGATTTTGGTGGAAACACCATATATTTT. The chain combines TRBV6-5 with TRBJ1-3; D possibly corresponds to TRBD1 (5 bases). CDR3 size: 16 residues. The ends were cut back, 2 bases at V and 3 bases at J, with 14 bases in the middle. CDR1 and CDR2 (germline): MNHEY, SVGAGI.

The chain recombines TRBV9 with TRBJ2-1, with TRBD2 as a possible D gene (6 bases). The germline V and J ends were trimmed by 1 base and 6 bases, with 14 bases remaining between them. The CDR3 is 15 residues long. Germline assignment: CDR1 SGDLS and CDR2 YYNGEE. CDR3 in DNA: TGTGCCAGCAGCGTATCCGGGAGCGCGGTCAATGAGCAGTTCTTC. The encoded protein is CASSVSGSAVNEQFF.

This clone was observed a handful of times. The V call is TRBV18, the J call TRBJ2-1, with D maybe TRBD1 (5 bases). V was shortened by 8 bases and J by 6 bases, with 14 bases between the two germline ends. The germline V gene has CDR1 KGHSH and CDR2 LQKENI. The CDR3 consists of 13 residues. In DNA form, the CDR3 reads TGTGCCAGCACGCCGGACACACGCAATGAGCAGTTCTTC. Amino acid sequence: CASTPDTRNEQFF.

J is TRBJ1-4 and V is TRBV2, with 9 bases aligning to TRBD1. V shed 7 bases, J shed 0 bases, and the junction held 3 bases outside the gene matches. CDR3 size: 15 residues. Germline values: CDR1 SNHLY, CDR2 FYNNEI. CDR3 amino acids: CASMDRGTTNEKLFF. The CDR3 region has the DNA TGTGCCAGCATGGACAGGGGAACAACTAATGAAAAACTGTTTTTT. The full variable domain, in which reference TRBV2 and TRBJ1-4 provide the parts outside the CDR3, is EPEVTQTPSHQVTQMGQEVILRCVPISNHLYFYWYRQILGQKVEFLVSFYNNEISEKSEIFDDQFSVERPDGSNFTLKIRSTKLEDSAMYFCASMDRGTTNEKLFFGSGTQLSVL.

This clone has a single count. This chain links TRBV7-2 with TRBJ1-1; 10 bases line up with TRBD1. The CDR3 has 14 residues. V lost 1 base to trimming and J lost 8 bases; unmatched junction nucleotides: 4. CDR1 SGHTA and CDR2 FQGNSA come from the germline V gene. The CDR3 DNA is TGTGCCAGCAGCTTAGTCCCGGGACAGGGGGAAGCTTTCTTT. Protein: CASSLVPGQGEAFF.

The V gene is TRBV5-1, the J gene TRBJ1-2; D possibly corresponds to TRBD1 (5 bases). Germline CDR1 SGHRS, CDR2 YFSETQ. Trimming cost V 5 bases and J 0 bases, with 11 bases left between them. The CDR3 is made up of 14 amino acids. The CDR3 coding sequence is TGCGCCAGCAGTGTTCAGGGCCCTAACTATGGCTACACCTTC. Its translation is CASSVQGPNYGYTF.

This clone was counted between two and nine times. The CDR3 sequence: CASGRNTGELFF. The CDR3 DNA follows: TGTGCCAGTGGGAGAAACACCGGGGAGCTGTTTTTT. This sequence joins TRBV11-3 and TRBJ2-2, with D possibly TRBD2 on 5 matching bases. Trimming took off 9 bases at V and 2 bases at J, with 7 bases between the two ends. The CDR3 extends over 12 amino acids. Germline V lookup: CDR1 SGHNT, CDR2 YENEEA.

The chain uses TRBV7-2 and TRBJ1-5; D not resolved. The V gene lost 1 base and the J gene lost 1 base, with 8 bases spanning the gap. Germline CDR1 and CDR2: SGHTA and FQGNSA. This CDR3 has 15 amino acids. Here the CDR3 reads CASSLGARSNQPQHF. The CDR3 nucleotides are TGTGCCAGCAGCTTAGGTGCCAGGAGCAATCAGCCCCAGCATTTT.

The rearrangement links TRBV14 to TRBJ1-1; 7 nucleotides match TRBD1. The CDR3 spans 15 residues. Per germline, CDR1 SGHDN and CDR2 FVKESK. Unmatched junction bases numbered 8, after V lost 4 bases and J lost 3 bases. The CDR3 DNA sequence: TGTGCCAGCAGCCCAGCCGGGACAGCCTACACTGAAGCTTTCTTT. Encoded protein: CASSPAGTAYTEAFF.

The chain uses TRBV7-2 and TRBJ2-1, with TRBD2 matching 14 bases. CDR1 SGHTA and CDR2 FQGNSA come from the germline V gene. This CDR3 has 16 amino acids. V lost 5 bases, J lost 10 bases, and 10 bases stayed unmatched. In DNA form, the CDR3 reads TGTGCCAGCAGCCCTCCGGGACTAGCGGGAGCCAGGGAGCAGTTCTTC. This translates into CASSPPGLAGAREQFF.

This clone has just one count. J is TRBJ1-3 and V is TRBV2, with D possibly TRBD1 on 5 matching bases. This CDR3 region has 13 residues. Trimming removed 9 bases from V and 3 bases from J, with 12 bases in between. The germline CDR1 and CDR2 sequences are SNHLY and FYNNEI. In DNA, the CDR3 is TGTGCCAGTCTACAGGAGATTGGAAACACCATATATTTT. Translating it yields CASLQEIGNTIYF.

The count of this clone is one. The chain carries TRBV6-5 and TRBJ2-3; 9 positions agree with TRBD1. Trimming at V came to 9 bases and at J to 6 bases, leaving 7 bases not matched to a gene. The germline V gene has CDR1 MNHEY and CDR2 SVGAGI. The CDR3 length is 13 residues. The DNA of the CDR3 is TGTGCCAGTAGGGACAGGGTCGGTGATACGCAGTATTTT. Translating it yields CASRDRVGDTQYF.

The table lists this clone with a count of one. This chain links TRBV27 with TRBJ1-6; D is undetermined. This CDR3 has 14 residues. V dropped 3 bases and J dropped 7 bases, with 10 bases sitting between them. CDR1 is MNHEY, CDR2 SMNVEV, per germline (reference sequence). The CDR3 nucleotides are TGTGCCAGCAGTTTGCGGGGTTTAAATTCACCCCTCCACTTT. This gives the protein CASSLRGLNSPLHF.

This clone has a handful of counts. The chain carries TRBV4-3 and TRBJ1-4; 10 bases are a match to TRBD1. CDR1 and CDR2 (germline): LGHNA, YSLEER. CDR3 length: 16 amino acids. Trimming removed 1 base from V and 7 bases from J; junction bases left unmatched: 6. CDR3 loop: CASSQGLGTGVEKLFF. The DNA of the CDR3 is TGCGCCAGCAGCCAAGGCTTGGGGACAGGGGTTGAAAAACTGTTTTTT.

The chain combines TRBV5-1 with TRBJ1-5, with TRBD1 as a possible D gene (6 bases). Germline CDR1 is SGHRS and CDR2 is YFSETQ. Between the trimmed V and J ends, which lost 4 bases and 1 base, there was a span of 12 bases. The CDR3 is 15 amino acids. CDR3 in amino acids: CASSVDSGSNQPQHF. The CDR3, as DNA: TGCGCCAGCAGCGTGGACAGTGGGAGCAATCAGCCCCAGCATTTT.

This clone was recorded once. J is TRBJ2-3 and V is TRBV5-6; no definite D call. V gave up 2 bases and J gave up 0 bases, with 4 bases separating them. The CDR3 covers 13 residues. The germline CDR1 and CDR2 sequences are SGHDT and YYEEEE. CDR3 sequence (DNA): TGTGCCAGCAGCTTCAGTAGCACAGATACGCAGTATTTT. This gives the protein CASSFSSTDTQYF.

The rearrangement joins TRBV7-6 to TRBJ2-1, with 12 bases identical to TRBD2. V shed 5 bases, J shed 9 bases, and the junction held 14 bases outside the gene matches. The CDR3 contains 17 residues. Germline CDR1 is SGHVS and CDR2 is FNYEAQ. The CDR3 is CASSPRYRLAGATEQFF. The CDR3 bases are TGTGCCAGCAGCCCTCGGTATAGACTAGCGGGGGCTACTGAGCAGTTCTTC.

The chain uses TRBV6-6 and TRBJ1-4; a weak D match, TRBD1 (5 bases). CDR1 and CDR2 from the germline V gene are MNHNY and SVGAGI (reference sequence). The CDR3 is 14 residues long. V gave up 2 bases and J gave up 4 bases, with 8 bases separating them. CDR3 in DNA: TGTGCCAGCAGTTACACCGGACATAATGAAAAACTGTTTTTT. Translation gives CASSYTGHNEKLFF.

The chain combines TRBV9 with TRBJ2-7; D is ambiguous. Germline V gives CDR1 SGDLS, CDR2 YYNGEE. Between the trimmed V and J ends, which lost 0 bases and 3 bases, there was a span of 4 bases. This CDR3 has 12 amino acids. The CDR3 nucleotides read TGTGCCAGCAGCGTAGACGGCTACGAGCAGTACTTC. Its translation is CASSVDGYEQYF.

The CDR3 sequence is CASSLYSVRGAYGYTF. The CDR3 nucleotides read TGTGCCAGCAGCTTATATTCTGTCAGGGGGGCTTATGGCTACACCTTC. The chain recombines TRBV11-2 with TRBJ1-2; 7 bases are a match to TRBD1. CDR1 and CDR2 (germline): SGHAT, FQNNGV. The CDR3 is made up of 16 amino acids. V dropped 2 bases and J dropped 5; count of bases not matched to a gene: 11.

V is TRBV6-5 and J is TRBJ2-5; TRBD1 matches at 8 bases. This CDR3 has 14 amino acids. CDR1 MNHEY and CDR2 SVGAGI come from the germline V gene. With 6 bases clipped from V and 1 base from J, the junction kept 4 bases outside the gene matches. This CDR3 is CASRTGDPQETQYF. CDR3 nucleotide sequence: TGTGCCAGCAGGACAGGGGATCCCCAAGAGACCCAGTACTTC.

The chain links TRBV7-2 to TRBJ1-2, with TRBD1 identical over 7 bases. The germline V gene encodes CDR1 SGHTA and CDR2 FQGNSA. The V and J ends lost 2 bases and 4 bases, in that order; junction bases with no gene match: 4. CDR3 length equals 14 residues. The CDR3 is CASSLKGAIYGYTF. The CDR3 DNA reads TGTGCCAGCAGCTTAAAGGGGGCCATCTATGGCTACACCTTC.

A few counts support this clone. This sequence joins TRBV19 and TRBJ1-5; D ambiguous. Trimming left V 8 bases short and J 1 base short, with 12 bases between. This CDR3 comprises 14 residues. Per the germline V gene, CDR1 is LNHDA and CDR2 is SQIVND (reference sequence). CDR3 DNA sequence: TGTGCCAGTGGGGAGTATGGGAGCAATCAGCCCCAGCATTTT. This codes for CASGEYGSNQPQHF.

This clone appeared once. This chain links TRBV27 with TRBJ1-3; no clear D gene. Trimming took off 5 bases at V and 0 bases at J, with 8 bases between the two ends. This CDR3 spans 14 amino acids. Looked up from germline, CDR1 is MNHEY and CDR2 is SMNVEV (reference sequence). The CDR3 coding sequence is TGTGCCAGCAGTAGAGCCTTCTCTGGAAACACCATATATTTT. Amino acid sequence: CASSRAFSGNTIYF.

V and J are TRBV7-2 and TRBJ1-1, with no clear D. The V and J ends lost 1 base and 3 bases respectively, with 9 bases between them. The CDR3 consists of 14 residues. The germline gives CDR1 SGHTA, CDR2 FQGNSA. The CDR3 DNA reads as TGTGCCAGCAGCTTAGTGGTCGGGGACACTGAAGCTTTCTTT. It yields the protein CASSLVVGDTEAFF.

This clone was observed once. The chain uses TRBV11-2 and TRBJ2-7; possibly TRBD2 for D (7 bases). Germline V CDR1 and CDR2: SGHAT, FQNNGV. The CDR3 has 15 amino acids. V lost 1 base, J lost 3 bases, and 13 bases lay in between. The CDR3, as DNA: TGTGCCAGCAGCTTAGTAGGGGGAGGGATCTACGAGCAGTACTTC. Its protein is CASSLVGGGIYEQYF.

The chain carries TRBV5-8 and TRBJ2-5, with TRBD2 matching 14 bases. J gave up 3 bases and V 4 bases, and 8 bases lay outside the gene matches. Germline-derived CDR1 and CDR2 are SGHTS and YDEGEE. This CDR3 is built from 17 residues. Here the CDR3 reads CASSQELGLAGEETQYF. For the CDR3, the DNA is TGTGCCAGCAGCCAGGAACTGGGACTAGCGGGAGAAGAGACCCAGTACTTC.